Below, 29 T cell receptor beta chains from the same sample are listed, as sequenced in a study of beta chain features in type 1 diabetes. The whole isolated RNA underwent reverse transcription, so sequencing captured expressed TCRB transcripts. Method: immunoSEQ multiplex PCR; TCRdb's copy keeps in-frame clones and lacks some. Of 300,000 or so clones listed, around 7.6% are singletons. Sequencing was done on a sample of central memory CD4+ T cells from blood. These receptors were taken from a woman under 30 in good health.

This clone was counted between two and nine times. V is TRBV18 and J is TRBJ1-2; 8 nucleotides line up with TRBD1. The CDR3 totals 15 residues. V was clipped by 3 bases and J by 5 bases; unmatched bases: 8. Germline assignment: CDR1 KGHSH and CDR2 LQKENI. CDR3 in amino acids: CASSPDGQGRYGYTF. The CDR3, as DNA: TGTGCCAGCTCACCCGACGGACAGGGACGGTATGGCTACACCTTC.

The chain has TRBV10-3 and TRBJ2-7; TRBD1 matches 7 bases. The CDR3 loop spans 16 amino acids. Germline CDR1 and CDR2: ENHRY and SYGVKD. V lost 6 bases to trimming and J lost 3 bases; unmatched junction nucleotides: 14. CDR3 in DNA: TGTGCCATCAGGGGATCCCGAGGGACAGACCTCTACGAGCAGTACTTC. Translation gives CAIRGSRGTDLYEQYF.

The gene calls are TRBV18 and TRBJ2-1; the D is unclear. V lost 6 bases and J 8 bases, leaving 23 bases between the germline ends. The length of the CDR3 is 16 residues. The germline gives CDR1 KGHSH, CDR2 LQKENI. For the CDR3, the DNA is TGTGCCAGCTCCCCTAGTAGGAGCCGCTCAGGCGATGAGCAGTTCTTC. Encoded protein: CASSPSRSRSGDEQFF.

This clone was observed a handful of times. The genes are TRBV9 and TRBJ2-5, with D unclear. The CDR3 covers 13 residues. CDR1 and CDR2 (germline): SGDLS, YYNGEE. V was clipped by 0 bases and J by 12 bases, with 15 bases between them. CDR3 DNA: TGTGCCAGCAGCGTAGAATTCAGCTCCCCCGAGTACTTC. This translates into CASSVEFSSPEYF.

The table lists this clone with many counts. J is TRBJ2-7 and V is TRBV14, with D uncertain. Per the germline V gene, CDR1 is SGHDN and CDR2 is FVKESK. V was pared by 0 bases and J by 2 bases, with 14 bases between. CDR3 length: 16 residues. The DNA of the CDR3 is TGTGCCAGCAGCCAAGATTTCTACAGACCGCCCTACGAGCAGTACTTC. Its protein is CASSQDFYRPPYEQYF.

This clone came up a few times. The CDR3 DNA follows: TGTGCCAGCAGCTTAGCTATCGGGCGTTTCCAAGAGACCCAGTACTTC. As protein: CASSLAIGRFQETQYF. The rearrangement joins TRBV7-2 to TRBJ2-5; D ambiguous. CDR3 length equals 16 residues. V lost 0 bases, J lost 1 base, and 12 bases lay in between. Germline values: CDR1 SGHTA, CDR2 FQGNSA. Variable domain in full (rest from reference TRBV7-2 and TRBJ2-5): GAGVSQSPSNKVTEKGKDVELRCDPISGHTALYWYRQSLGQGLEFLIYFQGNSAPDKSGLPSDRFSAERTGGSVSTLTIQRTQQEDSAVYLCASSLAIGRFQETQYFGPGTRLLVL.

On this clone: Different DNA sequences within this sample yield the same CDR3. The CDR3 spells CASSQSSGANVLTF. The CDR3 bases are TGTGCCAGCAGCCAGTCTTCTGGGGCCAACGTCCTGACTTTC. The J gene is TRBJ2-6, the V gene TRBV7-3; D is undetermined. Germline V gene sequence: CDR1 SGHTA, CDR2 FQGTGA. The germline V and J ends were trimmed by 5 bases and 1 base, with 6 bases remaining between them. CDR3 size: 14 residues.

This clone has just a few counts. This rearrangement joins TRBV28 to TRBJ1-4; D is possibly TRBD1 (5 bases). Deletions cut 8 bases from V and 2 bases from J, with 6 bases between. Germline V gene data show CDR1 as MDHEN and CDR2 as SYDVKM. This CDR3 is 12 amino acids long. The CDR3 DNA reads TGTGCCAGCGGGACGACTAATGAAAAACTGTTTTTT. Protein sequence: CASGTTNEKLFF.

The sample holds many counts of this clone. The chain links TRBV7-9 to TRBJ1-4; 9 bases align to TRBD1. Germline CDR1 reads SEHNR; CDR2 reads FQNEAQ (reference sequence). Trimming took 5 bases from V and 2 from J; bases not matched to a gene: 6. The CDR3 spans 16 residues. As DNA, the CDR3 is TGTGCCAGCAGCCCAGGACAGGGGAATACTAATGAAAAACTGTTTTTT. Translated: CASSPGQGNTNEKLFF.

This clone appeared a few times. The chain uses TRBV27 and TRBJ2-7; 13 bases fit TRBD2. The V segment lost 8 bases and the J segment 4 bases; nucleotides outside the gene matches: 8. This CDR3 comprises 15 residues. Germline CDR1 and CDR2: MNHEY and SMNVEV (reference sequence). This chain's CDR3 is CASAEWTSGRYEQYF. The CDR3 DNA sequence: TGTGCCAGCGCTGAGTGGACTAGCGGGAGATACGAGCAGTACTTC.

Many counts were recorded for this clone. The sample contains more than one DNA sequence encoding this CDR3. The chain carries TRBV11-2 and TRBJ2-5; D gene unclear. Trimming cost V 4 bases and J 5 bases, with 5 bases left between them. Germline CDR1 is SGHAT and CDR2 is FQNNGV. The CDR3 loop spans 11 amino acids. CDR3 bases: TGTGCCAGCAGCTCGTGGGAGACCCAGTACTTC. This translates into CASSSWETQYF.

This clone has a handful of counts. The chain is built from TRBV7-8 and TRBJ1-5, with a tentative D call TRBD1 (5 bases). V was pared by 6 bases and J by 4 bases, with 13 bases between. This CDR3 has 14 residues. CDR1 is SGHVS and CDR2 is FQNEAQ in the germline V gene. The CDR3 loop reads CASSQAGGNQPQHF. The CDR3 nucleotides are TGTGCCAGCAGTCAAGCGGGGGGGAATCAGCCCCAGCATTTT.

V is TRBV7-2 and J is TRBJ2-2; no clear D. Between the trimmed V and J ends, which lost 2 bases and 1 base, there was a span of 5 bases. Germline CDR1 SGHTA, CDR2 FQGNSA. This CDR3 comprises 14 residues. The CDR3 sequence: CASSLQENTGELFF. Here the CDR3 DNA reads TGTGCCAGCAGCTTACAGGAGAACACCGGGGAGCTGTTTTTT.

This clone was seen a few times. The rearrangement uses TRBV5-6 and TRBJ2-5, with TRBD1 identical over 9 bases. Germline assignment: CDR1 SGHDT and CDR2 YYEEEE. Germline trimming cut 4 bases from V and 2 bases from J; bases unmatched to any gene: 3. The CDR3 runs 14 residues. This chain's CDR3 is CASSQTGGQETQYF. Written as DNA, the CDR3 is TGTGCCAGCAGCCAGACAGGGGGACAAGAGACCCAGTACTTC.

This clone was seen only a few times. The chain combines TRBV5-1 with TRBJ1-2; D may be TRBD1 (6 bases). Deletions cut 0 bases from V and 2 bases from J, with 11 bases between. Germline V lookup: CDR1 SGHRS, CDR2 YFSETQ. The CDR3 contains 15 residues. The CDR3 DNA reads TGCGCCAGCAGCTTGGCCGGGGGGCTGAACTATGGCTACACCTTC. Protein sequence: CASSLAGGLNYGYTF.

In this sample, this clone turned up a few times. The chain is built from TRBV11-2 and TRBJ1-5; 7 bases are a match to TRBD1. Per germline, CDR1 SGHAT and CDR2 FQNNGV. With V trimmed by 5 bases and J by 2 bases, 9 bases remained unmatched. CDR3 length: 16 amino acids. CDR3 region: CASSPLGGQGNQPQHF. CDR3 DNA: TGTGCCAGCAGCCCGTTGGGCGGACAGGGCAATCAGCCCCAGCATTTT.

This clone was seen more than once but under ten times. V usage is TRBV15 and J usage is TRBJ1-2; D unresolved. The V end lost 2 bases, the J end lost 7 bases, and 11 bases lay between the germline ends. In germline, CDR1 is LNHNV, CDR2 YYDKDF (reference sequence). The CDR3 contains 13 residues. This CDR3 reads CATSRSPLVGYTF. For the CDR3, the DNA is TGTGCCACCAGCAGAAGCCCCCTGGTTGGCTACACCTTC.

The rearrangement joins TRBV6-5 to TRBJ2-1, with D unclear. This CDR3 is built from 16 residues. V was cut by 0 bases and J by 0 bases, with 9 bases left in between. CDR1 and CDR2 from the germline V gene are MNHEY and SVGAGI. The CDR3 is CASSYSERSSYNEQFF. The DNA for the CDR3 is TGTGCCAGCAGTTACTCAGAGAGGTCCTCCTACAATGAGCAGTTCTTC.

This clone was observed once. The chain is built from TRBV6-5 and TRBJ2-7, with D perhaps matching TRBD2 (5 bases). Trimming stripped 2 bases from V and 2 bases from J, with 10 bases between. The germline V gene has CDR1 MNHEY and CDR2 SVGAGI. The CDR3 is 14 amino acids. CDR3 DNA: TGTGCCAGCAGTTACCGGACTCCTACCTACGAGCAGTACTTC. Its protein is CASSYRTPTYEQYF.

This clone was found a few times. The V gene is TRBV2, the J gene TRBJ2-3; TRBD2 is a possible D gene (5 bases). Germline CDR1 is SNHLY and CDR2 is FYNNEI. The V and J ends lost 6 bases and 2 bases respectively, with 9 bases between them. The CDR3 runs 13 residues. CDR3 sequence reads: CASRRTSTDTQYF. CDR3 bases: TGTGCCAGCAGGCGGACTTCCACAGATACGCAGTATTTT.

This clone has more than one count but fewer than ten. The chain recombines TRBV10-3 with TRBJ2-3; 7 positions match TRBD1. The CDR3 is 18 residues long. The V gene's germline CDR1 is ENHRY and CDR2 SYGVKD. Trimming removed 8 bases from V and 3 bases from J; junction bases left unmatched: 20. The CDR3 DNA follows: TGTGCCATCTCGAGAGGCTATCGACAGGGTCTGGGGACAGATACGCAGTATTTT. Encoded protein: CAISRGYRQGLGTDTQYF.

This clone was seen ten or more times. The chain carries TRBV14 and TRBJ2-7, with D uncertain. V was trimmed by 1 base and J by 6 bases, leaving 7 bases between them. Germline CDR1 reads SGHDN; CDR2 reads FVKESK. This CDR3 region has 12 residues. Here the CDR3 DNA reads TGTGCCAGCAGCCAAGGTTACCGCGAGCAGTACTTC. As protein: CASSQGYREQYF.

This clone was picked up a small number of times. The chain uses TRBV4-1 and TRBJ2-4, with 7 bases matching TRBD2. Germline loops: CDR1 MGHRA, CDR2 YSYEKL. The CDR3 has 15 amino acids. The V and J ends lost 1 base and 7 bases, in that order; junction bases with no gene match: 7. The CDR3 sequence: CASSQGGTGRNIQYF. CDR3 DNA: TGCGCCAGCAGCCAAGGGGGGACCGGGAGGAACATTCAGTACTTC.

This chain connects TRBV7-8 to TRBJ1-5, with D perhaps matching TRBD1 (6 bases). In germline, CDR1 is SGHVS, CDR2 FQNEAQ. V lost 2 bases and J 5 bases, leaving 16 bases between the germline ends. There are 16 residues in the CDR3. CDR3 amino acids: CASSLSMGTHYQPQHF. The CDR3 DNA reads TGTGCCAGCAGCTTATCGATGGGGACACATTATCAGCCCCAGCATTTT. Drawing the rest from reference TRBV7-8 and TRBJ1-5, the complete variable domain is GAGVSQSPRYKVAKRGQDVALRCDPISGHVSLFWYQQALGQGPEFLTYFQNEAQLDKSGLPSDRFFAERPEGSVSTLKIQRTQQEDSAVYLCASSLSMGTHYQPQHFGDGTRLSIL.

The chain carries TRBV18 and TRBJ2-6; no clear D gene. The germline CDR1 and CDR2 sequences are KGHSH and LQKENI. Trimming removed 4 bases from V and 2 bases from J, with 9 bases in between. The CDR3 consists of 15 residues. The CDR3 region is CASSLGMTGANVLTF. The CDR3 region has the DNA TGTGCCAGCTCACTAGGTATGACTGGGGCCAACGTCCTGACTTTC.

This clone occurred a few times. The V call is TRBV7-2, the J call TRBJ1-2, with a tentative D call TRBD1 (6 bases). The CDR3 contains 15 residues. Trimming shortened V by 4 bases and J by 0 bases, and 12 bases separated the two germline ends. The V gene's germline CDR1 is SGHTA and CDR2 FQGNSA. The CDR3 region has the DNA TGTGCCAGCAGCTCCAACAGGGAGGCTAACTATGGCTACACCTTC. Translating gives CASSSNREANYGYTF.

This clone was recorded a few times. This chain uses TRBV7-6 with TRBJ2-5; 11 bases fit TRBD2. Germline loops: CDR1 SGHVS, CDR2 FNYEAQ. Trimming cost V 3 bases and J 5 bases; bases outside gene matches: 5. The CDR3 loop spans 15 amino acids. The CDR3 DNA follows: TGTGCCAGCAGCTTTAGCGGGAGGGCCATGGAGACCCAGTACTTC. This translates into CASSFSGRAMETQYF.

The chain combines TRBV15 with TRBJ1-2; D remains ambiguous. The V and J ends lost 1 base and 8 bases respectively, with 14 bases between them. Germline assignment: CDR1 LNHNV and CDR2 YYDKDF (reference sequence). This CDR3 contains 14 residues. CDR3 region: CATSRGKETGGYTF. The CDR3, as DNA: TGTGCCACCAGCAGAGGAAAAGAAACGGGAGGCTACACCTTC.

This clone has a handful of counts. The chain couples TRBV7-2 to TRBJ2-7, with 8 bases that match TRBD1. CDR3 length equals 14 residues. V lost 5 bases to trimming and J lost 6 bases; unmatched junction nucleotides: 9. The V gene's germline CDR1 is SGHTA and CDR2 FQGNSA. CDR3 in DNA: TGTGCCAGCAGCCCTACAGGGGGGATTCTCGAGCAGTACTTC. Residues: CASSPTGGILEQYF.